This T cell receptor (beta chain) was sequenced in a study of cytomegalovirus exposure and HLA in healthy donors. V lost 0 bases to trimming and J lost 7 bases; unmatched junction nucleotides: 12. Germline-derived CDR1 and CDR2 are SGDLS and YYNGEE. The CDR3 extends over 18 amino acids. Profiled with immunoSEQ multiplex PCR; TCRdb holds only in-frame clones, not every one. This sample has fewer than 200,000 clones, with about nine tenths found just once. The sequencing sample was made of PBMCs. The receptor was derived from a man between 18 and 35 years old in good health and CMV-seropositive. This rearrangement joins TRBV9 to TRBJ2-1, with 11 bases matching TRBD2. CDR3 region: CASSVDSGRAGTGNEQFF. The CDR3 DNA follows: TGTGCCAGCAGCGTAGATAGCGGGAGGGCTGGGACAGGGAATGAGCAGTTCTTC.